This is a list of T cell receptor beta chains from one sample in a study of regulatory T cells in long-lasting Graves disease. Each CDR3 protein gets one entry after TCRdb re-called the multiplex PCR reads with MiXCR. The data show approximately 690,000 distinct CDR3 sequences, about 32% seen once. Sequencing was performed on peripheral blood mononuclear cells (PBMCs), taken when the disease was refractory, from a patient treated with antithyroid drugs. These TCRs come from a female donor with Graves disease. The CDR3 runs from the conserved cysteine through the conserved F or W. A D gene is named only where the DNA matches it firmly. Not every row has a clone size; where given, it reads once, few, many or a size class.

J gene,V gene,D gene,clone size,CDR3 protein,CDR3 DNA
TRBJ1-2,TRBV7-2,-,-,CASSPPESRLYGYTF,TGTGCCAGCAGCCCCCCCGAATCCCGCCTCTATGGCTACACCTTC
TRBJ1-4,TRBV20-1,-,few,CSASRSGNNEKLFF,TGCAGTGCTAGTCGTAGCGGGAACAATGAAAAACTGTTTTTT
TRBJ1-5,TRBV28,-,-,CASSFRGHGNQPQHF,TGTGCCAGCAGTTTCAGAGGGCACGGGAATCAGCCCCAGCATTTT
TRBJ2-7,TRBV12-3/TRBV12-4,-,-,CASSFLRRRGAYEQYF,TGTGCCAGCAGTTTCTTGAGGCGGCGAGGGGCCTACGAGCAGTACTTC
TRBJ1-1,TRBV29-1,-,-,CSVGQGQFTEAFF,TGCAGCGTTGGTCAGGGGCAGTTCACTGAAGCTTTCTTT
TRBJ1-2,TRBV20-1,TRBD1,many,CSASVGQTVYGYTF,TGCAGTGCTAGCGTGGGACAGACTGTTTATGGCTACACCTTC
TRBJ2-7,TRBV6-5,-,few,CASSYFFGGEQYF,TGTGCCAGCAGTTACTTCTTCGGGGGCGAGCAGTACTTC
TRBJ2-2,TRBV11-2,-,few,CASSLTTSTGELFF,TGTGCCAGCAGCTTAACGACTAGCACCGGGGAGCTGTTTTTT
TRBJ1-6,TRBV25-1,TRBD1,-,CASSEPGTGRSPLHF,TGTGCCAGCAGTGAACCCGGGACAGGGAGATCACCCCTCCACTTT
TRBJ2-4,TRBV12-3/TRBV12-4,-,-,CASSSALFSADVLAKNIQYF,TGTGCCAGCAGTTCGGCCCTTTTTAGCGCAGACGTATTAGCCAAAAACATTCAGTACTTC
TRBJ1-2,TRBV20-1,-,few,CSVPNQGEVAYTF,TGCAGTGTCCCCAATCAGGGTGAAGTCGCCTACACCTTC
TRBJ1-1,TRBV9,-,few,CASSVEQGNTEAFF,TGTGCCAGCAGCGTAGAACAGGGGAACACTGAAGCTTTCTTT
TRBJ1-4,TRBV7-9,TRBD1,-,CASSFASDRQNEKLFF,TGTGCCAGCAGCTTTGCTTCGGACAGGCAGAATGAAAAACTGTTTTTT
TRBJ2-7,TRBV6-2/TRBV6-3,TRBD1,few,CASSWDRAGTHGEQYF,TGTGCCAGCAGTTGGGACAGGGCGGGGACCCATGGCGAGCAGTACTTC
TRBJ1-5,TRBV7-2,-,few,CASSLTLSNQPQHF,TGTGCCAGCAGCTTAACCTTAAGCAATCAGCCCCAGCATTTT
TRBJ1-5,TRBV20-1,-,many,CSASVSAQGNQPQHF,TGCAGTGCTAGTGTCTCCGCCCAGGGGAATCAGCCCCAGCATTTT
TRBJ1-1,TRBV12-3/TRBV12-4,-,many,CASSWYRAAEAFF,TGTGCCAGCAGTTGGTACAGGGCGGCTGAAGCTTTCTTT
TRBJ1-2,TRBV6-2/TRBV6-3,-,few,CASRIQLDSNYGYTF,TGTGCCAGCAGGATTCAGCTTGACTCTAACTATGGCTACACCTTC
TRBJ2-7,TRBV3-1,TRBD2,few,CASSQEAAGVHEQYF,TGTGCCAGCAGCCAAGAGGCGGCGGGAGTACACGAGCAGTACTTC
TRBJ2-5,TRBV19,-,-,CASSIVRGPQETQYF,TGTGCCAGTAGTATAGTACGTGGACCTCAAGAGACCCAGTACTTC